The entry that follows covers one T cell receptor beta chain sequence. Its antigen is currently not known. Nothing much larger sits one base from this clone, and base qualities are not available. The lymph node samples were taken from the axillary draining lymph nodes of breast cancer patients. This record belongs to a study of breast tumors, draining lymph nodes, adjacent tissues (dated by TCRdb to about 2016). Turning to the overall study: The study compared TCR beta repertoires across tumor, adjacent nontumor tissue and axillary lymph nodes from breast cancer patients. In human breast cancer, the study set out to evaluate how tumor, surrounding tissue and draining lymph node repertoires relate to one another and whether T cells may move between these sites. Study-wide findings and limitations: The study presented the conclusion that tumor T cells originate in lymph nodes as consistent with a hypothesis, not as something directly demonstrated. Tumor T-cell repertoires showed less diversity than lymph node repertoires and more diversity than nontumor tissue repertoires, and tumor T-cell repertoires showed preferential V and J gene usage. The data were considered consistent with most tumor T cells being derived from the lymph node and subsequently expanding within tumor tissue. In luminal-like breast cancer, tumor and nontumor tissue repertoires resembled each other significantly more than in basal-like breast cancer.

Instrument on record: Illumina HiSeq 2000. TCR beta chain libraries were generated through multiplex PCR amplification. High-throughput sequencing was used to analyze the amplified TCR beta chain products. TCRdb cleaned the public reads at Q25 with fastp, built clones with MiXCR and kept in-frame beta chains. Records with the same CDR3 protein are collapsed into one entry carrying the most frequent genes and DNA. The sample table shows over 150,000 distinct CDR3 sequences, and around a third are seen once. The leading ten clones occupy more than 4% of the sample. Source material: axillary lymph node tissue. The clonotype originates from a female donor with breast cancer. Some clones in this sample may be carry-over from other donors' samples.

CDR3 region: CATSPIEGSDSPLHF. The DNA is TGCGCCACTAGCCCCATTGAGGGGAGCGATTCACCCCTCCACTTT. The sequence is built from TRBV5-1 and TRBJ1-6; the D gene is perhaps TRBD1, on 5 matching bases. The V and J ends are trimmed by 9 bases and 8 bases, leaving 21 bases between them. The CDR3 measures 15 amino acids from cysteine to phenylalanine. Only the CDR3 portion is preserved as DNA: 45 bases, with reading frame beginning at the first base. The CDR1 and CDR2 encoded by the germline V gene are SGHRS and YFSETQ.